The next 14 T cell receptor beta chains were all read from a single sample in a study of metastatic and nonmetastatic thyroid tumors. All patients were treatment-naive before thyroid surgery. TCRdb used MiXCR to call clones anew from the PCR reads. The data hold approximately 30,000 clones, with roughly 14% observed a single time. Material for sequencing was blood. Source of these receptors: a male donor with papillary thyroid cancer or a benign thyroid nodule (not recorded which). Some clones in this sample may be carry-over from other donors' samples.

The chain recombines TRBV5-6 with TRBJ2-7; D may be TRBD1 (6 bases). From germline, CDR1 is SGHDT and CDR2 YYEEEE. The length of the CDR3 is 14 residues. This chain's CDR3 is CASTQGGNDYEQYF. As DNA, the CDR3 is TGTGCAAGTACCCAAGGGGGTAATGACTACGAGCAGTACTTC.

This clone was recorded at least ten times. This CDR3 is CASSTGFYGYTF. As DNA, the CDR3 is TGTGCCAGCAGCACAGGCTTCTATGGCTACACCTTC. The chain links TRBV2 to TRBJ1-2, with D possibly matching TRBD1 (5 bases). The CDR3 spans 12 residues. V was clipped by 6 bases and J by 4 bases, with 9 bases between them. Germline CDR1 SNHLY, CDR2 FYNNEI.

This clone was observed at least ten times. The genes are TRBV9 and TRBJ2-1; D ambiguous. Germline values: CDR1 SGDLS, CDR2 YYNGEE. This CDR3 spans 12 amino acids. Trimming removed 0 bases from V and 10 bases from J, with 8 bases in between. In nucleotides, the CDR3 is TGTGCCAGCAGCGTAGGTATTAACGAGCAGTTCTTC. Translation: CASSVGINEQFF.

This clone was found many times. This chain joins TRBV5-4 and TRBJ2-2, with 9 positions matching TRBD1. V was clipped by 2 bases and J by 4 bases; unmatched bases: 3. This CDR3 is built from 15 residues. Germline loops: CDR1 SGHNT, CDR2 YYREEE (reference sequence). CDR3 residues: CASSLDRGSTGELFF. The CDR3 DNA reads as TGTGCCAGCAGCTTAGACAGGGGGTCCACCGGGGAGCTGTTTTTT.

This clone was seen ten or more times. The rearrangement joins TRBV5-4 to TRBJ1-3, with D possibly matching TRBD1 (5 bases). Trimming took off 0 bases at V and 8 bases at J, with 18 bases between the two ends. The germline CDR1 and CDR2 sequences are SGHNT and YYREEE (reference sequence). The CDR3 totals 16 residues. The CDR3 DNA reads TGTGCCAGCAGCTTGGCCGTCTCAGGGAACGGGGACACCATATATTTT. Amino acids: CASSLAVSGNGDTIYF.

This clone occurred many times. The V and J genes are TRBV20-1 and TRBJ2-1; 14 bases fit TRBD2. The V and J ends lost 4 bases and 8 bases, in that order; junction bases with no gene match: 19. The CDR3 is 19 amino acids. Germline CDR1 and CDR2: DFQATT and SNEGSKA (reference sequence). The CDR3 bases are TGCAGTGCTACTACAACCGGACTAGCGGGAGGTTGGGGGAGCTATGAGCAGTTCTTC. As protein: CSATTTGLAGGWGSYEQFF.

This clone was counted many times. CDR3 sequence (DNA): TGTGCCAGCAGCCCGGGTACATTGAATACGCAGTATTTT. It specifies CASSPGTLNTQYF. V is TRBV27 and J is TRBJ2-3, with D unresolved. This CDR3 has 13 residues. With 6 bases removed from V and 7 bases from J, the gap between germline ends came to 14 bases. Germline lookup yields CDR1 MNHEY and CDR2 SMNVEV (reference sequence).

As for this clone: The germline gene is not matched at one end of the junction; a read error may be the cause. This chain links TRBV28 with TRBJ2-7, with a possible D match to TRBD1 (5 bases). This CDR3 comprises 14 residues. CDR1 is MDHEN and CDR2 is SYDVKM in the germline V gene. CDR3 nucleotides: TGTGCCAGCAGTGCAGGGTATTCATCCTTCGAGCAGTACTTC. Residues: CASSAGYSSFEQYF.

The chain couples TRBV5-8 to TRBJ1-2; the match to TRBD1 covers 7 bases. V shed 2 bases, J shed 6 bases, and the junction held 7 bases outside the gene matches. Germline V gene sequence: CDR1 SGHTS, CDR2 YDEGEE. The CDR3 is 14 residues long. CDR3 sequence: CASSLWTGEDGYTF. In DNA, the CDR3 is TGTGCCAGCAGCTTATGGACAGGCGAAGATGGCTACACCTTC.

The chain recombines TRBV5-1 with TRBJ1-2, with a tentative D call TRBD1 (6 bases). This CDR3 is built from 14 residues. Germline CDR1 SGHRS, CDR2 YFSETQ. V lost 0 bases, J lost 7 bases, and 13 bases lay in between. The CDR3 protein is CASSLGGRDTGYTF. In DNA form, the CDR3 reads TGCGCCAGCAGCTTGGGGGGCCGGGACACTGGCTACACCTTC.

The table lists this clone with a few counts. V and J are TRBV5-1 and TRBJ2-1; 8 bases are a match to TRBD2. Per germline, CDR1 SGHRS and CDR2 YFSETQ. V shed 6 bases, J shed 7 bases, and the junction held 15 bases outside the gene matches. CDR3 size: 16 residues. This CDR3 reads CASTREGGGGRNEQFF. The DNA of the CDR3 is TGCGCCAGCACTCGAGAGGGTGGCGGGGGGCGGAATGAGCAGTTCTTC.

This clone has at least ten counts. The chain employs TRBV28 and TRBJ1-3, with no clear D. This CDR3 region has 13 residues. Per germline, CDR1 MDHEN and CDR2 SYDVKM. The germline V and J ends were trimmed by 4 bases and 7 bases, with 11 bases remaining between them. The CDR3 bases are TGTGCCAGCAGTTCCTATCAAAGGAACACCATATATTTT. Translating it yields CASSSYQRNTIYF.

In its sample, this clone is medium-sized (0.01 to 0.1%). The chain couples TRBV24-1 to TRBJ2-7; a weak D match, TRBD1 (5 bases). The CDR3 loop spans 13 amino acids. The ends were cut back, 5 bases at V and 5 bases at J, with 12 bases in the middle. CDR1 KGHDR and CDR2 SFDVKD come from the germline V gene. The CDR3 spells CATSVGAANEQYF. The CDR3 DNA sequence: TGTGCCACCAGTGTAGGGGCCGCCAACGAGCAGTACTTC.

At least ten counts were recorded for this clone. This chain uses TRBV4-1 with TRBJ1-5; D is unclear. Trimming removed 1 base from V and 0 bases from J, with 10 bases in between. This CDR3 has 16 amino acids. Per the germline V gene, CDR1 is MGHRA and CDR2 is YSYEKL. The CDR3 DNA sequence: TGCGCCAGCAGCCAAGGGGCACTTAATAGCAATCAGCCCCAGCATTTT. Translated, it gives CASSQGALNSNQPQHF.